This is a list of T cell receptor beta chains from one sample in a study of beta chain features in type 1 diabetes. Sequencing was performed with immunoSEQ multiplex PCR; in TCRdb, only in-frame clones are kept and a portion is missing. The table has around 100,000 clones, 28% seen once. The material sequenced was central memory CD4+ T cells from blood. These receptors all come from a woman between 18 and 30 years old with type 1 diabetes. CDR3s include the opening cysteine and the closing phenylalanine or tryptophan. The D gene is left open where the match is weak. Size is omitted from some rows. Given values are once, few, many or a class for expanded clones.

v_call: TRBV28; clone_size: -; j_call: TRBJ2-3; d_call: TRBD2; cdr3_nt: TGTGCCACGGGACTACGCACAGATACGCAGTATTTT; cdr3_aa: CATGLRTDTQYF
v_call: TRBV6-6; clone_size: few; j_call: TRBJ2-2; d_call: TRBD1; cdr3_nt: TGTGCCAGCAGACCCGGGACAGCAAACACCGGGGAGCTGTTTTTT; cdr3_aa: CASRPGTANTGELFF
v_call: TRBV7-9; clone_size: few; j_call: TRBJ2-5; d_call: -; cdr3_nt: TGTGCCAGCAGCCAAGGGACTGTAGGAGAGACCCAGTACTTC; cdr3_aa: CASSQGTVGETQYF
v_call: TRBV6-5; clone_size: -; j_call: TRBJ2-7; d_call: TRBD2; cdr3_nt: TGTGCCAGCACTCCTTTAGCGGGAGGGCGGGAAGAGCAGTACTTC; cdr3_aa: CASTPLAGGREEQYF
v_call: TRBV28; clone_size: few; j_call: TRBJ2-5; d_call: -; cdr3_nt: TGTGCCAGCAGTATCTCACAGGGTTCGGAGACCCAGTACTTC; cdr3_aa: CASSISQGSETQYF
v_call: TRBV2; clone_size: many; j_call: TRBJ2-7; d_call: TRBD1; cdr3_nt: TGTGCCAGCAGTGCGGGACAGTTCCCTTACGAGCAGTACTTC; cdr3_aa: CASSAGQFPYEQYF
v_call: TRBV18; clone_size: few; j_call: TRBJ2-2; d_call: TRBD2; cdr3_nt: TGTGCCAGCTCACTCTTAGCGGGAGGATATACCGGGGAGCTGTTTTTT; cdr3_aa: CASSLLAGGYTGELFF
v_call: TRBV19; clone_size: few; j_call: TRBJ2-5; d_call: TRBD2; cdr3_nt: TGTGCCAGCGGGGGGGGCAGGGCCCAAGAGACCCAGTACTTC; cdr3_aa: CASGGGRAQETQYF
v_call: TRBV10-3; clone_size: -; j_call: TRBJ1-1; d_call: -; cdr3_nt: TGTGCCATCAGTGCGTCCGCAGTCACTGAAGCTTTCTTT; cdr3_aa: CAISASAVTEAFF
v_call: TRBV19; clone_size: -; j_call: TRBJ1-4; d_call: -; cdr3_nt: TGTGCCAGTAGTATTAACCCCGGGGTCGAGAGTGAAAAACTGTTTTTT; cdr3_aa: CASSINPGVESEKLFF
v_call: TRBV28; clone_size: -; j_call: TRBJ2-7; d_call: TRBD2; cdr3_nt: TGTGCCAGCTTTCCTCCCGGGACTAGCGGGACCCTTGGCGACGAGCAGTACTTC; cdr3_aa: CASFPPGTSGTLGDEQYF
v_call: TRBV5-4; clone_size: -; j_call: TRBJ2-1; d_call: TRBD2; cdr3_nt: TGTGCCAGCGGCCTAGCGGATCCAAGTAATGAGCAGTTCTTC; cdr3_aa: CASGLADPSNEQFF
v_call: TRBV28; clone_size: -; j_call: TRBJ1-2; d_call: -; cdr3_nt: TGTGCCAGCAGTTCTCCAGTGGGGGGGGCCTATGGCTACACCTTC; cdr3_aa: CASSSPVGGAYGYTF
v_call: TRBV6-1; clone_size: -; j_call: TRBJ2-1; d_call: -; cdr3_nt: TGTGCCAGCACCTTGAGGGGGAGCGAGAATGAGCAGTTCTTC; cdr3_aa: CASTLRGSENEQFF
v_call: TRBV4-2; clone_size: few; j_call: TRBJ2-7; d_call: -; cdr3_nt: TGTGCCAGCAGCCAAGATCGTATTGTCAGGGGGTTTAGCGGGAACCACGAGCAGTACTTC; cdr3_aa: CASSQDRIVRGFSGNHEQYF
v_call: TRBV5-1; clone_size: few; j_call: TRBJ2-3; d_call: -; cdr3_nt: TGCGCCAGCAGCTTGGATGTTAGTCCCACAGATACGCAGTATTTT; cdr3_aa: CASSLDVSPTDTQYF
v_call: TRBV9; clone_size: -; j_call: TRBJ2-3; d_call: TRBD2; cdr3_nt: TGTGCCAGCAGCGGACGAAGGACTAGCGTTCGTCCAGATACGCAGTATTTT; cdr3_aa: CASSGRRTSVRPDTQYF